A single TCR beta chain is shown here with its context. This sample is part of a study of response to subunit inactivated influenza vaccine. This CDR3 is built from 14 residues. Germline CDR1 reads SGHTA; CDR2 reads FQGNSA. Unmatched junction bases numbered 6, after V lost 5 bases and J lost 3 bases. One entry per CDR3 protein, called by TCRdb with MiXCR from the RT-PCR reads. The table records 710,000 or so distinct CDR3 sequences, around 14% of them present only once. The origin of this receptor is a man in his fifties who received an inactivated influenza vaccine. The chain recombines TRBV7-2 with TRBJ2-7; 8 bases are a match to TRBD1. Material: PBMCs from blood, obtained 11 to 12 days after vaccination. The CDR3 region is CASSPQGAGYEQYF. The CDR3 DNA reads as TGTGCCAGCAGCCCCCAGGGGGCCGGCTACGAGCAGTACTTC.